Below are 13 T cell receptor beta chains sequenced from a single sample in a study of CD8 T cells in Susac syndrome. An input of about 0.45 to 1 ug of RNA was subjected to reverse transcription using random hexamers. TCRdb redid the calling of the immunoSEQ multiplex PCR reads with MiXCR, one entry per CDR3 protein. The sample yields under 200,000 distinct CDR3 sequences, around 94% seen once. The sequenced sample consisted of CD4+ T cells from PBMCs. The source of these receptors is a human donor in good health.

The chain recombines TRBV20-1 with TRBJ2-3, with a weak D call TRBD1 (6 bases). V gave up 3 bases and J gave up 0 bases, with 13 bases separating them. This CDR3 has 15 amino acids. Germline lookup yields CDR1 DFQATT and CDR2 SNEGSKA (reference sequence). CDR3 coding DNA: TGCAGTGCTAGCCCCTCAGGGGAGAGCACAGATACGCAGTATTTT. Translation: CSASPSGESTDTQYF.

In DNA form, the CDR3 reads TGTGCCTGGAAGCCCCCTGGACTAGGCCTCGGGGAGCTGTTTTTT. Translation: CAWKPPGLGLGELFF. V is TRBV30 and J is TRBJ2-2; TRBD2 agrees at 7 bases. CDR1 and CDR2 from the germline V gene are GTSNPN and SVGIG (reference sequence). Trimming removed 4 bases from V and 7 bases from J; junction bases left unmatched: 12. The CDR3 covers 15 residues. Filled out from reference TRBV30 and TRBJ2-2, the complete variable domain reads SQTIHQWPATLVQPVGSPLSLECTVEGTSNPNLYWYRQAAGRGLQLLFYSVGIGQISSEVPQNLSASRPQDRQFILSSKKLLLSDSGFYLCAWKPPGLGLGELFFGEGSRLTVL.

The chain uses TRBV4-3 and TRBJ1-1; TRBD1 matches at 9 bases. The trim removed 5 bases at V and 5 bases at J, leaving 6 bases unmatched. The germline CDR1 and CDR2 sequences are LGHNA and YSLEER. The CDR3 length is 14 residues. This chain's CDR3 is CASSTRQGGTEAFF. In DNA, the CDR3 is TGCGCCAGCAGCACCAGACAGGGGGGGACTGAAGCTTTCTTT.

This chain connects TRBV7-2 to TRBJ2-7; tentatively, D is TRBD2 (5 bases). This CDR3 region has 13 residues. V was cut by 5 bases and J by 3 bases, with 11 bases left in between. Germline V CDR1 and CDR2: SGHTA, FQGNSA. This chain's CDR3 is CASSRGRDYEQYF. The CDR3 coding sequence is TGTGCCAGCAGCCGCGGCCGGGACTACGAGCAGTACTTC.

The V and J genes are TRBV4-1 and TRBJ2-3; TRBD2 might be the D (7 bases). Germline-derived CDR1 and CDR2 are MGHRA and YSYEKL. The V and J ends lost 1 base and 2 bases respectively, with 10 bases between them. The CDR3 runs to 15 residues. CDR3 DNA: TGCGCCAGCAGCCAAGCGGGGGGCCACACAGATACGCAGTATTTT. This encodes CASSQAGGHTDTQYF.

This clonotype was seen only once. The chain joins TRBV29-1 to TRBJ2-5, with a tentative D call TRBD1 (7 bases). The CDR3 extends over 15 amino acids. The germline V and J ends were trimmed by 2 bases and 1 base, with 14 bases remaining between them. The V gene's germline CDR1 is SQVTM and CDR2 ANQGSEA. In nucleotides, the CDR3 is TGCAGCGTTGAACCGCGGGACAGACCCCAAGAGACCCAGTACTTC. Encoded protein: CSVEPRDRPQETQYF.

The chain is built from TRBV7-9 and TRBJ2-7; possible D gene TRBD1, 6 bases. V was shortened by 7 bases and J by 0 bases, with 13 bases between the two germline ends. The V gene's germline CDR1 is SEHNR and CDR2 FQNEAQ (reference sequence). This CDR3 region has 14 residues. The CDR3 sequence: CASTPTGSSYEQYF. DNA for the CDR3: TGTGCCAGCACCCCTACAGGGAGCTCCTACGAGCAGTACTTC. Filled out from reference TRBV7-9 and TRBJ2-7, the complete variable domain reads DTGVSQNPRHKITKRGQNVTFRCDPISEHNRLYWYRQTLGQGPEFLTYFQNEAQLEKSRLLSDRFSAERPKGSFSTLEIQRTEQGDSAMYLCASTPTGSSYEQYFGPGTRLTVT.

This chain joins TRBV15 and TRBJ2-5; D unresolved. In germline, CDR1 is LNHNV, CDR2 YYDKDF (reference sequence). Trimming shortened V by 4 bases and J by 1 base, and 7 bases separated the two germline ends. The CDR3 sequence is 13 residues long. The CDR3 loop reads CATSIPAQETQYF. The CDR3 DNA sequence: TGTGCCACCAGCATCCCAGCCCAAGAGACCCAGTACTTC.

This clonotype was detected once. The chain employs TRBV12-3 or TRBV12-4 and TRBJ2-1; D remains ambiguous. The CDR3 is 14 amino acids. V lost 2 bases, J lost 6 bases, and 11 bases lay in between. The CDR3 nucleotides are TGTGCCAGCAGTTTATCATCAAGAGGCAATGAGCAGTTCTTC. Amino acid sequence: CASSLSSRGNEQFF.

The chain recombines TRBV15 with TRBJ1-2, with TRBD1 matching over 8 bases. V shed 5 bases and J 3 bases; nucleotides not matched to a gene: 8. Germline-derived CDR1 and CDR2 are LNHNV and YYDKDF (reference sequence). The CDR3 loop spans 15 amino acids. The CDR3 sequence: CATSQGAGYDYGYTF. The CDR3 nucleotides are TGTGCCACCAGCCAGGGGGCAGGGTACGACTATGGCTACACCTTC.

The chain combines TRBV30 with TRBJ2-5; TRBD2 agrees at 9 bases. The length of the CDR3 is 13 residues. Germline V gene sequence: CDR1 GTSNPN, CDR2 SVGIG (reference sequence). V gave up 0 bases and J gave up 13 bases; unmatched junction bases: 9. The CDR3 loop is CAWSVAIAGARYF. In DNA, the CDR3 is TGTGCCTGGAGTGTCGCCATAGCGGGGGCAAGGTACTTC.

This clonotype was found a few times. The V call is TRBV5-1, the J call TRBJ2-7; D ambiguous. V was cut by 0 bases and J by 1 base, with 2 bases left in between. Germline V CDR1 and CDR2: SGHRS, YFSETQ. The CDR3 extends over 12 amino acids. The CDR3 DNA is TGCGCCAGCAGCTTGGAATCCTACGAGCAGTACTTC. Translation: CASSLESYEQYF.

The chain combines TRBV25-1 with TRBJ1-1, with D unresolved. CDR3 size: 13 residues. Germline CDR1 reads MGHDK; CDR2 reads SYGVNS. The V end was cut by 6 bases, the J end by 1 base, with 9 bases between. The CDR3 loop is CASSPQTNTEAFF. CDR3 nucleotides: TGTGCCAGCAGCCCACAGACGAACACTGAAGCTTTCTTT. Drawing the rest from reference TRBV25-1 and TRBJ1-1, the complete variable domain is EADIYQTPRYLVIGTGKKITLECSQTMGHDKMYWYQQDPGMELHLIHYSYGVNSTEKGDLSSESTVSRIRTEHFPLTLESARPSHTSQYLCASSPQTNTEAFFGQGTRLTVV.